This T cell receptor beta chain was retrieved from a study of T-cell memory formation after mild COVID-19. The overall study: Largely donor-specific TCR clusters were found.

The V gene lost 8 bases and the J gene lost 4 bases, with 18 bases spanning the gap. The length of the CDR3 is 15 residues. One entry per CDR3 protein, called by TCRdb with MiXCR from the 5' RACE reads. There are approximately 350,000 distinct CDR3 sequences in the sample; around 28% occur only once, and roughly 14% lies in the top ten. The chain recombines TRBV12-3 or TRBV12-4 with TRBJ2-1, with D perhaps given as TRBD1 or TRBD2 (5 bases each). Input material: PBMCs or a T cell subset sorted from them (not recorded which). The clonotype comes from an adult woman who had mild COVID-19 (a few samples of this study predate the infection). Cell type and time point are not known. CDR3 in amino acids: CASLLGTSTYNEQFF. DNA of the CDR3: TGTGCCAGCCTACTCGGGACGTCCACGTACAATGAGCAGTTCTTC.